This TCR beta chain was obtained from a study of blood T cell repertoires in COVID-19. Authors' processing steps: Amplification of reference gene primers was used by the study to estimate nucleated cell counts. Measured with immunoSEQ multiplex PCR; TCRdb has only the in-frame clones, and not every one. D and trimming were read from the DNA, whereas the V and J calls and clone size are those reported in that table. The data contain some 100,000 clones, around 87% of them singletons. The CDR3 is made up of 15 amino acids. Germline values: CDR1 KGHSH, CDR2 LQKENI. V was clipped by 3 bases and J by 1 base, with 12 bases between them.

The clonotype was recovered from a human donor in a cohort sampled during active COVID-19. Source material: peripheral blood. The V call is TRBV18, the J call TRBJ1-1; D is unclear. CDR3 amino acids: CASSPRTGRNTEAFF. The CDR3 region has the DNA TGTGCCAGCTCACCCAGGACGGGGAGGAACACTGAAGCTTTCTTT.